The following is a T cell receptor (beta chain) sequence with its context. There is no known antigen for this receptor. Per-base quality was not reported, and no clone a single base away is much larger than it. The library relied on the immunoSEQ multiplex PCR assay. For the multiplex PCR, a mixture combining 60 forward primers for TCR Vbeta segments and 13 reverse primers for TCR Jbeta segments was used. The CDR3 region of rearranged TCR beta genes was amplified from genomic DNA by a multiplex PCR assay. Amplified TCR beta libraries were sequenced as 87-base-pair reads on the Illumina HiSeq System. Concerning the study's data processing: Across the 670 or so repertoires, a later analysis counted about 81 million unique TCR beta chains, 8.5 million to 12 million of which were shared by at least two donors. To remove PCR and sequencing errors, raw reads were error-corrected and collapsed into unique sequences using a nearest-neighbor algorithm that merged closely related sequences. Alignment of CDR3 sequences to IMGT reference sequences was used to assign V, D and J gene segments. Each retained sequence needed at least a six-nucleotide match to both a V gene segment and a J gene segment. Rearrangements were called productive when the CDR3 lacked stop codons and stayed in frame with V and J; all others were non-productive. Following IMGT convention, CDR3 was defined as the stretch from the second conserved V-encoded cysteine to the conserved J-encoded phenylalanine. The earlier analysis of 500 to 650 of the donors excluded any sequence lacking an unambiguous match to a single V gene segment. An earlier analysis of 550 to 650 of the donors classified V segments as functional when productive rearrangements were above 56.7% and as segregating when the standard deviation between donors was above 5%. A statistical classification framework was built to diagnose cytomegalovirus status from the catalog of TCR beta chain sequences. V and J gene assignment, in a later analysis, came from comparing TCR nucleotide sequences with IMGT/GENE-DB human TR gene sequences. Using the TCRdist pipeline, a later analysis assigned CDR3 sequences along with most-parsimonious VDJ recombination scenarios. In a later analysis, each TCR beta chain was defined by its CDR3 amino acid sequence together with its V-gene family, and reads lacking a unique V-gene family were excluded. In a later analysis, approximately 590 highly shared, low-generation-probability nucleotide sequences were removed to address suspected cross-contamination and a sequencing artifact. In a later analysis, a clonal expansion index was calculated for each public chain from normalized within-repertoire ranks of inferred template counts. A later analysis computed generation probabilities with a VDJ recombination model fitted to out-of-frame rearrangements, and checked the results against IGoR. Hypergeometric tests were used in a later analysis to score TCR-TCR, TCR-HLA and TCR-CMV co-occurrence, with a repertoire-size bias correction applied to the TCR pairs. In a later analysis, false discovery rates were estimated by permuting HLA or CMV assignments 20 times. In a later analysis, co-occurring TCRs were grouped with DBSCAN, and TCRdist sequence similarity was added when clustering was performed within HLA-allele-positive subsets. Co-occurrence clustering excluded repertoires with fewer than 30,000 or more than 120,000 public chains, plus five with anomalous nucleotide sharing. In its TCRdb copy, this immuneACCESS table keeps in-frame sequences only and misses some clones. Where compared with another copy, unresolved V genes explain less than half of these, and the others have no known cause. V, J and clone size are those of that table, while D and trimming were read from the DNA. The sample table records 200,000 or so clones; over 75% of these occur just once. The ten largest clones capture 1.3% of the sample.

The data stem from a study of cytomegalovirus exposure and HLA in healthy donors (dated by TCRdb to the late 2010s). Notes on the research overall: An earlier analysis of 587 of the donors reported roughly 300 Gb of sequence data and around 110 million unique TCR beta sequences from roughly 180 million T cells. About 300 gigabases of sequencing data and 70 million to 85 million unique TCR sequences were included in an early release covering roughly 700 HLA-typed donors. Of the roughly 420 genotyped donors, 81% were placed in the genetic ancestry cluster associated with self-reported Caucasian donors. The aim of the study was to test whether cataloging public T cell receptors could identify signatures of past pathogen exposure. Using immunosequencing, the study profiled T cell repertoires from about 610 subjects and related those repertoires to cytomegalovirus serostatus. A separate validation cohort of roughly 110 different subjects was used in addition to the 666-subject first cohort. To predict cytomegalovirus infection status, the study brought together high-throughput TCR immunosequencing, statistical association of individual TCRs with disease status, and machine learning. A later analysis re-analyzed previously published TCR beta repertoires from 600 to 850 donors and added high-resolution HLA genotyping to study TCR occurrence patterns. Rather than drawing on any new phenotypic data, the later analysis identified candidate immune exposures from TCR beta sequences and the way those sequences occurred across donors. To decide whether each TCR beta V gene segment behaved as functional or pseudogenic, an earlier analysis of fewer than 750 of the donors relied on high-throughput TCR beta sequencing. Donor age, sex, ethnicity and CMV serostatus were collected together with the repertoire data. In a later genetic analysis, genome-wide SNP genotypes for about 65% of the 666 donors were used, and that subset was treated as a discovery cohort. All discovery cohort repertoires had been generated on a single sequencing platform. Class I and class II HLA loci were covered by the typing at four-digit resolution. The number of typed donors differed by locus: roughly 629-640 for A, B, C, DRB1 and DQB1; roughly 510 for DQA1; approximately 600 for DPA1; and around 470 for DPB1. Four to six DR-DQ haplotypes were handled as single units for association and clustering, since linkage in the cohort was strong. Among over 350 genotyped donors of the cohort, an average of approximately 240,000 unique TCR beta nucleotide sequences were sequenced per donor, around a sixth of them non-productive.

V trim: 0 bases; J trim: 4 bases; unmatched bases: 9. Per the germline V gene, KGHSH is the CDR1 and LQKENI is the CDR2. Counted from cysteine to phenylalanine, this CDR3 has 19 amino acids. Here the CDR3 DNA is all that survives: 57 bases in frame from base 1. The cohort comprised more than 550 healthy bone marrow donors. Cohort members were all nominally healthy when sampled, although unrecorded immune exposures were likely present. CMV serostatus was recorded as positive for some 300 and negative for 352 of the 666 cohort members, whereas no CMV serostatus was recorded for the donor in question. A peripheral blood sample was provided by each donor, and peripheral blood mononuclear cells were used for TCR beta sequencing. Genomic DNA was extracted from the blood cell samples with the Qiagen DNeasy Blood Extraction Kit. The investigation overall reported the following: A few of the identified cytomegalovirus-associated TCR beta chains were confirmed in vitro to be specific for cytomegalovirus antigens. Most CMV-associated TCR beta chains appeared to be HLA-restricted in a later analysis, and the HLA associations seemed to be driven largely by CMV exposure. A cluster of highly shared sequence variants was judged likely to be a technical artifact of the sequencing pipeline. When HLA alleles, especially DR and DQ, strongly co-occurred, TCR associations were difficult to assign to individual alleles. In both the original and validation cohorts, the classifier was reported to diagnose cytomegalovirus status with high specificity and sensitivity. Correlated functional status among segregating V segments might reflect linkage disequilibrium, but an unknown experimental factor could not be ruled out. In an earlier analysis of more than 500 of the donors, most TCR beta V segments appeared in productive rearrangements about 87% or about 30% of the time, broadly matching IMGT annotations. A total of some 180 TCR beta chains were listed by the study as associated with cytomegalovirus. A later analysis reported that several top co-occurrence clusters appeared linked to parvovirus B19, influenza, CMV and Epstein-Barr virus. Because counts were too low, 15 to 20 rarely observed V segments, including chromosome 9 orphons, were excluded from the earlier analysis of under 650 of the donors. HLA typing was unavailable for some donors at each locus, so association tests used only the typed subset. Roughly uniform sequencing depth across donors was assumed in presence/absence analyses, although this assumption may not hold. The only immune exposure information available for the cohort was CMV serostatus. A further reported finding was that TCR beta sequences accurately predicted the HLA-A and HLA-B alleles for most subjects in the first cohort. Some IMGT-functional V segments, including TRBV6-2 and TRBV6-3, could not be distinguished by the 87-base-pair reads and were therefore excluded. Compared with equally common non-associated chains, HLA-associated TCR beta chains in a later analysis were more clonally expanded and had lower generation probabilities. Most TCR sequences were observed very rarely across donors, whereas some public TCRs were present in many individuals. A later analysis associated approximately 17,000 TCR beta sequences with specific HLA alleles at a false discovery rate of 0.05. V-gene and J-gene trimming of TCR beta chains was associated with a missense DCLRE1C variant in a later genetic analysis, and the association was replicated in an independent cohort. In this cohort, only TCR beta chains were sequenced, and detectable features were limited by the absence of alpha or paired-chain data. Compared with the roughly 600-donor mean, donors in an Asian-associated ancestry cluster had fewer N-insertions in productive TCRs, according to a later genetic analysis. The authors suggested that the approach could potentially be generalized to other disease states and immunological phenotypes. A later analysis found that TCR association rates varied across HLA loci, with DRB1 alleles showing the most associated TCRs and HLA-C alleles the fewest.

Here the chain combines TRBV18 and TRBJ2-6; 10 nucleotides in the junction match TRBD1. The source is a human donor in good health. Source material: PBMCs. The DNA reads TGTGCCAGCTCACCACCGGGGACAGGGGTCTTGCTAGGGGCCAACGTCCTGACTTTC. This gives the protein CASSPPGTGVLLGANVLTF.